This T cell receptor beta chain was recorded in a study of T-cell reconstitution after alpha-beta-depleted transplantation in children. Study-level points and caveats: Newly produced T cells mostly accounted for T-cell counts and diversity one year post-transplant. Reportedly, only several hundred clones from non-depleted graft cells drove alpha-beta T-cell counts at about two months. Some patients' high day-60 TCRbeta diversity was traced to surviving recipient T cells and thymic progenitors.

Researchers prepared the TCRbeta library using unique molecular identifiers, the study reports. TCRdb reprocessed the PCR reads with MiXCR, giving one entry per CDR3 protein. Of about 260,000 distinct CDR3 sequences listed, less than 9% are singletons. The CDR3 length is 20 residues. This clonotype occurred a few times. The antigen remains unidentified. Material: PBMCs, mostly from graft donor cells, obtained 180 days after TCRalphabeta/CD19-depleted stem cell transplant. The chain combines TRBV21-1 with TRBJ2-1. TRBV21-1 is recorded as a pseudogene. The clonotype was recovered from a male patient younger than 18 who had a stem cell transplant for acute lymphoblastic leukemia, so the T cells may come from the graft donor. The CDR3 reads CASSKGASNRLQSYYNEQFF. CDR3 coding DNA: TGTGCCAGCAGCAAAGGGGCTTCTAACCGACTCCAGAGCTATTACAATGAGCAGTTCTTC.